This note documents a single TCR beta chain sequence. The entry originates in a study of blood T cells in healthy people across ages. The amount of total RNA extracted per sample was at least 5.5 micrograms. Germline CDR1 is SQVTM and CDR2 is ANQGSEA. Trimming took off 4 bases at V and 3 bases at J, with 10 bases between the two ends. The CDR3 extends over 12 amino acids. Alongside a J-beta primer mix, a sample-barcoded 5' primer served in a second PCR lasting about 7 to 11 cycles. MiXCR was run by TCRdb on the 5' RACE reads, yielding one entry per CDR3 protein. The data hold 450,000 to 700,000 distinct CDR3 sequences, with 27% observed a single time.

The J gene is TRBJ2-7, the V gene TRBV29-1, with D possibly being TRBD1 or TRBD2 (6 bases each). Sequencing was done on a sample of blood. The clonotype was recovered from a woman aged 70-85 years in good health. In DNA form, the CDR3 reads TGCAGCGTTGGGAGGGGGTACTACGAGCAGTACTTC. Translated: CSVGRGYYEQYF.